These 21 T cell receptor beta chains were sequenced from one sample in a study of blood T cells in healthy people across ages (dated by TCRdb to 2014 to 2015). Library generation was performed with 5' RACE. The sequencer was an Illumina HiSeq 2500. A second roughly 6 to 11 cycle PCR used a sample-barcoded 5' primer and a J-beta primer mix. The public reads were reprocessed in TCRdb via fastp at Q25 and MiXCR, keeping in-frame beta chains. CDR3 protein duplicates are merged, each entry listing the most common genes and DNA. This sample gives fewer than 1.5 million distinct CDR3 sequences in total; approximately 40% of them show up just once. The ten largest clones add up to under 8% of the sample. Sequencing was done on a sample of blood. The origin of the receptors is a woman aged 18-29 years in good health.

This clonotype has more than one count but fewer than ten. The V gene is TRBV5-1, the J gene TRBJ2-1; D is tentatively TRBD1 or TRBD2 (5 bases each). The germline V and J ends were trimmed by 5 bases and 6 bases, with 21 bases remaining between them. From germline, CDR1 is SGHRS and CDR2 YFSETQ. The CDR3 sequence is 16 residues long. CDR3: CASRVYWGFPPNEQFF. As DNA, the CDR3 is TGCGCCAGCAGAGTTTATTGGGGGTTTCCCCCCAATGAGCAGTTCTTC.

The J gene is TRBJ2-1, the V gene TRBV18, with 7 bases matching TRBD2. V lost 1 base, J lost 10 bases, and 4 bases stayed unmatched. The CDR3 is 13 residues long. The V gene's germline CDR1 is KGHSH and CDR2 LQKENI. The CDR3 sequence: CASSPLAGWEQFF. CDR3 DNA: TGTGCCAGCTCACCACTAGCGGGCTGGGAGCAGTTCTTC.

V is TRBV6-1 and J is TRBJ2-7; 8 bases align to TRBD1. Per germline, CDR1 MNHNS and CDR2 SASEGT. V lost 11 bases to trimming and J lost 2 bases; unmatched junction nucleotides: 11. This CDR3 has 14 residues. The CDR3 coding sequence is TGTGCCGTGGGACCGGGACAGGCCCCCTACGAGCAGTACTTC. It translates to CAVGPGQAPYEQYF.

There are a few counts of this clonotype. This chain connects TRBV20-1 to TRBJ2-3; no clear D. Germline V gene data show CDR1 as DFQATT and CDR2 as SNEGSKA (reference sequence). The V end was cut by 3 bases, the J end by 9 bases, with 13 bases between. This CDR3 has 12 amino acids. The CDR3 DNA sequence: TGCAGTGCTAGGGAATTGGCGCTGACGCAGTATTTT. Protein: CSARELALTQYF.

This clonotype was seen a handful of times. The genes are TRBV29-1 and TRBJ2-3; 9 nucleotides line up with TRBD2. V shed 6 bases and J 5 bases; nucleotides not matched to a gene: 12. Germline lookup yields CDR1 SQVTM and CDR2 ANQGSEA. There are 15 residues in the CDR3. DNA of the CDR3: TGCAGCGTCCCTGTACCTAGCGGGATGTTAGATACGCAGTATTTT. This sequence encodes CSVPVPSGMLDTQYF.

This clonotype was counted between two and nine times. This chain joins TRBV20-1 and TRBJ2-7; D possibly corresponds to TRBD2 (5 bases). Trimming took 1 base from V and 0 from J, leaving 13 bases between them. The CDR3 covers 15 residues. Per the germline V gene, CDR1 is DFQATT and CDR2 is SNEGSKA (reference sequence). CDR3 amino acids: CSARAPGLISYEQYF. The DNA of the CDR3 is TGCAGTGCTAGAGCCCCGGGATTAATCTCCTACGAGCAGTACTTC.

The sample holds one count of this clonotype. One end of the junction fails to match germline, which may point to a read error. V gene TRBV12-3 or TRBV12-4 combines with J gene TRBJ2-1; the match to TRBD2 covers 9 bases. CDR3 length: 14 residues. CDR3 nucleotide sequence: TGTGCCAGCAGTTTGCGCGGGAGGGTCAATGGGCAGTTCTTC. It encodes CASSLRGRVNGQFF.

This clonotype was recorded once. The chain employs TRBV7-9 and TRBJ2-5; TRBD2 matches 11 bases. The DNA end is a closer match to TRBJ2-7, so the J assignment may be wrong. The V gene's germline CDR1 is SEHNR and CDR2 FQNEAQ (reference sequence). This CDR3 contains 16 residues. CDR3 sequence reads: CASSSRLAGILYEQYF. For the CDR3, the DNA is TGTGCCAGCAGCTCGAGACTAGCGGGGATACTCTACGAGCAGTACTTC.

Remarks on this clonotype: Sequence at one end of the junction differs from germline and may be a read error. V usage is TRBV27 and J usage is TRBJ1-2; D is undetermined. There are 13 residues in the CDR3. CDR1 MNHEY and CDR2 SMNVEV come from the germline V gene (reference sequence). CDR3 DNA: TGTGCCAGCAGTTTCGGGGTTAACTATGGCCACACCTTC. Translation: CASSFGVNYGHTF.

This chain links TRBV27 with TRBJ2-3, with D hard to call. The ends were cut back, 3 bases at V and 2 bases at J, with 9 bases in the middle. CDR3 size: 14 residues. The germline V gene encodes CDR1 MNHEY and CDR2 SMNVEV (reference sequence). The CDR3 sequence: CASSFLGLTDTQYF. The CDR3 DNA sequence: TGTGCCAGCAGTTTTCTTGGTCTCACAGATACGCAGTATTTT.

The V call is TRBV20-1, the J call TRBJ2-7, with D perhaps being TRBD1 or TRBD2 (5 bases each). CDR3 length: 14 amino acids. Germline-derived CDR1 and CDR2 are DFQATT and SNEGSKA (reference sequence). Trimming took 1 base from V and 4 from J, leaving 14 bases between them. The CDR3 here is CSARGGTTKYEQYF. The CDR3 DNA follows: TGCAGTGCTAGAGGGGGGACCACGAAATACGAGCAGTACTTC.

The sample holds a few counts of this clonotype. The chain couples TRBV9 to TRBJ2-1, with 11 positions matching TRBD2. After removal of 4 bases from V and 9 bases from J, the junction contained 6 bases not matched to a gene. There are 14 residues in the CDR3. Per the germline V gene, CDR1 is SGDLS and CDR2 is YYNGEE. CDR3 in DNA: TGTGCCAGCAGCCCCGGGACTAGCGGTAGTGAGCAGTTCTTC. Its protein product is CASSPGTSGSEQFF.

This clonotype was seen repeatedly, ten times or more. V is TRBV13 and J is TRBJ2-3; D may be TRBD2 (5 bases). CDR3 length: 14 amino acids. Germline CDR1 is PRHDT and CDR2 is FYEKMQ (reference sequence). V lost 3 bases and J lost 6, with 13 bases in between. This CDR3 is CASSLGVLMDTQYF. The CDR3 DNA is TGTGCCAGCAGCTTGGGAGTTTTGATGGATACGCAGTATTTT.

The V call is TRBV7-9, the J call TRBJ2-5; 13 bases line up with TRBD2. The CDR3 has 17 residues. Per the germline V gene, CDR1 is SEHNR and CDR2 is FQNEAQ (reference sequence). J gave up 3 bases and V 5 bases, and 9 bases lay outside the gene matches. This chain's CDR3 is CASSPRLAGGPKETQYF. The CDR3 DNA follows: TGTGCCAGCAGCCCTAGACTAGCGGGGGGCCCTAAAGAGACCCAGTACTTC.

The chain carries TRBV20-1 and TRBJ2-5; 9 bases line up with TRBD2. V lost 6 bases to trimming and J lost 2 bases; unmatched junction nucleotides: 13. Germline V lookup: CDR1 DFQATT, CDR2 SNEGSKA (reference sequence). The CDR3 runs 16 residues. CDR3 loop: CSAPNWGLAGQETQYF. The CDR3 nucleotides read TGCAGTGCGCCAAACTGGGGGCTAGCGGGGCAAGAGACCCAGTACTTC.

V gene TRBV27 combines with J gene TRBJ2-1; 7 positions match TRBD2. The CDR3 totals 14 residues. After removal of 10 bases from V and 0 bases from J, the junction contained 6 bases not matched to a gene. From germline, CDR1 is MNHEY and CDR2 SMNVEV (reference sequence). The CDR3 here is CANARGSSYNEQFF. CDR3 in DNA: TGTGCCAACGCGCGCGGGAGCTCCTACAATGAGCAGTTCTTC.

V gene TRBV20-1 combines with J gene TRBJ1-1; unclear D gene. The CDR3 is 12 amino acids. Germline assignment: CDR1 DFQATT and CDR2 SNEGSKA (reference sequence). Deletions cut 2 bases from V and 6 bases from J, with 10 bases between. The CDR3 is CSARPKAAEAFF. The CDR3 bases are TGCAGTGCTAGACCTAAGGCGGCTGAAGCTTTCTTT.

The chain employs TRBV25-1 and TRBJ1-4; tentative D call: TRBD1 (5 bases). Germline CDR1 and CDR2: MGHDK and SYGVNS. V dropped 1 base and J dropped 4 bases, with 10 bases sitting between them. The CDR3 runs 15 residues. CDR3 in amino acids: CASSELGPNNEKLFF. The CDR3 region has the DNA TGTGCCAGCAGTGAATTGGGACCGAATAATGAAAAACTGTTTTTT.

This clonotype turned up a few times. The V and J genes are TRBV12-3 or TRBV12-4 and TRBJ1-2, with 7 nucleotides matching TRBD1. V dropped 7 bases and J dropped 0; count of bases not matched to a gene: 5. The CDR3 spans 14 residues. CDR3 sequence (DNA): TGTGCCAGCAAAAGGACAGGCCCTAACTATGGCTACACCTTC. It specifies CASKRTGPNYGYTF.

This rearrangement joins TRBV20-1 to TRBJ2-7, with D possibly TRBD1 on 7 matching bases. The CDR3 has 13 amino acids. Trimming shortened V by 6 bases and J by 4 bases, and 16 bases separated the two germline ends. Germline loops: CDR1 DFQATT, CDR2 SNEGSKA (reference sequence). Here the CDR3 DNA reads TGCAGTGCCAGTGGGACAGCGGGTTACGAGCAGTACTTC. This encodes CSASGTAGYEQYF.

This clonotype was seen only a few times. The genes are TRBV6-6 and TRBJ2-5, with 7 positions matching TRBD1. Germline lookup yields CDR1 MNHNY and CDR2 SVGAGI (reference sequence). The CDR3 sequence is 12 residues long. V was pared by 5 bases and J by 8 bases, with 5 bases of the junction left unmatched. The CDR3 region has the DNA TGTGCCAGCAGTCCGGGACAGAAAACCCAGTACTTC. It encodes CASSPGQKTQYF.